This T cell receptor (beta chain) derives from a study of T cells in Graves' hyperthyroidism and ophthalmopathy. It was RNA transcripts that yielded the amplified TCR beta CDR3 regions. Researchers ran a first-round RT-PCR on the TCR CDR3 using the HTBI primer set. TCRdb passed the multiplex PCR reads through MiXCR, listing each CDR3 protein once. The repertoire consists of about 350,000 distinct CDR3 sequences, with roughly 14% occurring once and the leading ten covering 20% to 25%. The germline CDR1 and CDR2 sequences are DFQATT and SNEGSKA (reference sequence). The CDR3 totals 15 residues. Trimming cost V 1 base and J 8 bases, with 20 bases left between them. Graves' hyperthyroidism was deemed stable absent ophthalmopathy progression within 18 months. Newly diagnosed hyperthyroidism, duration under 2 months, in patients aged 18 to 65. PBMCs were collected from a 10 ml volume of fresh peripheral blood.

There are many counts of this clonotype. Material for sequencing was blood. The receptor was derived from a woman in her 30s with Graves' hyperthyroidism. The V call is TRBV20-1, the J call TRBJ1-1, with D possibly TRBD1 on 5 matching bases. Here the CDR3 DNA reads TGCAGTGCTAGAGTTGGGGCTGGGCGGAGTACAGAAGCTTTCTTT. This gives the protein CSARVGAGRSTEAFF.